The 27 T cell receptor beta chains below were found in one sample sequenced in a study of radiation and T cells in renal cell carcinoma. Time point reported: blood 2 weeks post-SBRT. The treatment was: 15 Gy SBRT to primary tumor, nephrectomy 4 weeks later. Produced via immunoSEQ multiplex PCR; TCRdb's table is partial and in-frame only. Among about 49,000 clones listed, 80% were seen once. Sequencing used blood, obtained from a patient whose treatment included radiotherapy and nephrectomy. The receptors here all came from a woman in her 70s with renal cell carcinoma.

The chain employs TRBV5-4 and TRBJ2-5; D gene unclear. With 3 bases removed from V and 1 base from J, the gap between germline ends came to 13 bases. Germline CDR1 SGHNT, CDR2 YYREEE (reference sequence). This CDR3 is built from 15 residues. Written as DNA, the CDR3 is TGTGCCAGCAGCTCGGGTAGTGCGGCCCAAGAGACCCAGTACTTC. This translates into CASSSGSAAQETQYF.

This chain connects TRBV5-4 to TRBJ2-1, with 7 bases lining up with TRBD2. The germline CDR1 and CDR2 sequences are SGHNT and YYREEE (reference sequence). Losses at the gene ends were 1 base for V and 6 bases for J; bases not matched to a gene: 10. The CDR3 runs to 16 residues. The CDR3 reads CASSLYLGLGANEQFF. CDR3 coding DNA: TGTGCCAGCAGCTTGTATCTAGGACTAGGGGCCAATGAGCAGTTCTTC.

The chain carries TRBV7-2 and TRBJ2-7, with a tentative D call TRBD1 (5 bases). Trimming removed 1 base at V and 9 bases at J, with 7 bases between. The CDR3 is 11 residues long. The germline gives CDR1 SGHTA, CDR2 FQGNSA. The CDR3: CASSLGQGQYF. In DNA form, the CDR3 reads TGTGCCAGCAGCTTAGGTCAGGGGCAGTACTTC.

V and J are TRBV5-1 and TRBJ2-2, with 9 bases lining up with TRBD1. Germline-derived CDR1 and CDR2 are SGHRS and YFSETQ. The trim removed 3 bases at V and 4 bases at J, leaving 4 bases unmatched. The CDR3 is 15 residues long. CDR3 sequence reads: CASSSQGAGTGELFF. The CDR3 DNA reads TGCGCCAGCAGCTCACAGGGGGCGGGCACCGGGGAGCTGTTTTTT.

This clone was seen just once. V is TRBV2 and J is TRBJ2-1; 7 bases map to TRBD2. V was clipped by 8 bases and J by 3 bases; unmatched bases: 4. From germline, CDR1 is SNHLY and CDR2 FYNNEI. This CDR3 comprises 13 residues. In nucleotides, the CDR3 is TGTGCCAGCGGGGGGGAGTTCTACAATGAGCAGTTCTTC. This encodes CASGGEFYNEQFF.

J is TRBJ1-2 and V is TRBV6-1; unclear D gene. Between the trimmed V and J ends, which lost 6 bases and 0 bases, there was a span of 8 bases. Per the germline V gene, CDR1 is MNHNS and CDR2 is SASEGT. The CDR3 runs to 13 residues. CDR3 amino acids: CASSRAPNYGYTF. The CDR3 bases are TGTGCCAGCAGCCGCGCCCCTAACTATGGCTACACCTTC.

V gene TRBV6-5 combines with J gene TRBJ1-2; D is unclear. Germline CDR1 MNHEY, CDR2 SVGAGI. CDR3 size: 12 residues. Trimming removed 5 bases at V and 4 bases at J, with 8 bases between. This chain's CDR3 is CASSRAPYGYTF. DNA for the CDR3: TGTGCCAGCAGTAGGGCACCCTATGGCTACACCTTC.

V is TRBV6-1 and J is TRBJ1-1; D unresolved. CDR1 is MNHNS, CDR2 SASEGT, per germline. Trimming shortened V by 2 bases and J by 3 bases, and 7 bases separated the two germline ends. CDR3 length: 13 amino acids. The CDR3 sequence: CASSEWADTEAFF. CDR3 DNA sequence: TGTGCCAGCAGTGAATGGGCCGACACTGAAGCTTTCTTT.

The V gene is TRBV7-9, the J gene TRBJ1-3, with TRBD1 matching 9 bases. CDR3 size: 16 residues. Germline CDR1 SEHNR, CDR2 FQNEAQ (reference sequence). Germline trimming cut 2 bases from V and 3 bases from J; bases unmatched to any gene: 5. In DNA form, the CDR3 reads TGTGCCAGCAGCTTATCGGGACAGGGTCGTGGAAACACCATATATTTT. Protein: CASSLSGQGRGNTIYF.

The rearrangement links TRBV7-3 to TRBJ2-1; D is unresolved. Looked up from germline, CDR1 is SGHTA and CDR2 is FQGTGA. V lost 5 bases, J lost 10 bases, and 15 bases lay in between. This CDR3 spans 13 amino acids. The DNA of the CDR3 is TGTGCCAGCAGCACTGATTCATTCGGGGAGCAGTTCTTC. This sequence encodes CASSTDSFGEQFF.

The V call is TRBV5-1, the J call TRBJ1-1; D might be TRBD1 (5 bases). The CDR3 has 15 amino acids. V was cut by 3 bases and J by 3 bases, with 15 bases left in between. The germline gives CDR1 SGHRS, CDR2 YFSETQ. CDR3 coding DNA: TGCGCCAGCAGCTGGGGCTCGGGGGGAGACACTGAAGCTTTCTTT. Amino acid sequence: CASSWGSGGDTEAFF.

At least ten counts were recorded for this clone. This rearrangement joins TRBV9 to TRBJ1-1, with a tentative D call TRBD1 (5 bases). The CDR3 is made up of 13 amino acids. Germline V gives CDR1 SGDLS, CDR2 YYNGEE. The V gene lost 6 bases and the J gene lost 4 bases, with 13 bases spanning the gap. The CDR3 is CASTSTGGTEAFF. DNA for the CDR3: TGTGCCAGCACGTCCACGGGGGGCACTGAAGCTTTCTTT.

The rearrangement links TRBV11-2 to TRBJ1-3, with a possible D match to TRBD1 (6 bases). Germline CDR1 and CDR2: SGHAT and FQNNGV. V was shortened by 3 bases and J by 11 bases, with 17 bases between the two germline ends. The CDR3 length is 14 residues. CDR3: CASSLVSLGGSIYF. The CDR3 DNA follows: TGTGCCAGCAGCTTGGTTTCGCTAGGGGGTTCCATATATTTT.

In DNA, the CDR3 is TGTGCCAGCAGTTACCGGCACAAGGGTATGAACACTGAAGCTTTCTTT. Translated: CASSYRHKGMNTEAFF. The chain combines TRBV6-5 with TRBJ1-1; unclear D gene. Between the trimmed V and J ends, which lost 2 bases and 0 bases, there was a span of 13 bases. There are 16 residues in the CDR3. Germline V gene lookup returns CDR1 MNHEY and CDR2 SVGAGI.

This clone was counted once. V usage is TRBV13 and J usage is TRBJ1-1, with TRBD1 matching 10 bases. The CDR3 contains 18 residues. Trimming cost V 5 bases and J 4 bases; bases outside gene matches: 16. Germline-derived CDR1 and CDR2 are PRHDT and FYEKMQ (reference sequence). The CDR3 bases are TGTGCCAGCAGCCTATCCGGGACAGGGGATGGGTCCAGCACTGAAGCTTTCTTT. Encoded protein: CASSLSGTGDGSSTEAFF.

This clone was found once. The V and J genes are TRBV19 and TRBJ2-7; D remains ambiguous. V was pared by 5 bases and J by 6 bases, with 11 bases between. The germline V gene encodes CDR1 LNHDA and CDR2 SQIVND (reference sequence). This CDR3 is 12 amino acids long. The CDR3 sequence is CASSPQLGEQYF. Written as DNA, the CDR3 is TGTGCCAGTAGTCCCCAGTTGGGCGAGCAGTACTTC.

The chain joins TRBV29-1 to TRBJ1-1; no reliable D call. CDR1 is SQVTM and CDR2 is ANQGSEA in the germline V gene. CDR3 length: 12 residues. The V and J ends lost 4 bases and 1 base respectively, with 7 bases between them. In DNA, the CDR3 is TGCAGCGTTGGGGAGGGGAACACTGAAGCTTTCTTT. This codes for CSVGEGNTEAFF.

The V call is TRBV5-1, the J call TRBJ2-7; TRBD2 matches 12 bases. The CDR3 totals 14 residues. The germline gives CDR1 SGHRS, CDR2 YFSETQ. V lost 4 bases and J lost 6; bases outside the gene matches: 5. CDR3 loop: CASSASGRAFEQYF. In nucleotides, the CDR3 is TGCGCCAGCAGCGCTAGCGGGAGGGCCTTCGAGCAGTACTTC.

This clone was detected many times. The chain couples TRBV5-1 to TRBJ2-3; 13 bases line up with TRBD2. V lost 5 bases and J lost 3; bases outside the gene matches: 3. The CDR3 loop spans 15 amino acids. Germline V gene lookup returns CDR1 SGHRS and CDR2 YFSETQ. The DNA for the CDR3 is TGCGCCAGCAGGGGGACTAGCGGGACGACAGATACGCAGTATTTT. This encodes CASRGTSGTTDTQYF.

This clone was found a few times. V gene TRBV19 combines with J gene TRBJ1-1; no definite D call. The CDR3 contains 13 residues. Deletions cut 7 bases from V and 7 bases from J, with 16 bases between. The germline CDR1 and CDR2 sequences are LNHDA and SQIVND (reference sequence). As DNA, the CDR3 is TGTGCCAGTAACACAAACAGAGGAGGTGAAGCTTTCTTT. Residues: CASNTNRGGEAFF.

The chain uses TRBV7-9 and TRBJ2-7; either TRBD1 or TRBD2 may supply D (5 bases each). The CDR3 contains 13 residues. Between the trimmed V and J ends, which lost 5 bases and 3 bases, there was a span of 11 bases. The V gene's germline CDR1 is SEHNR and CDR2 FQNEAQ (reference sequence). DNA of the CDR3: TGTGCCAGCAGCCGGGACGAGCTCTACGAGCAGTACTTC. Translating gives CASSRDELYEQYF.

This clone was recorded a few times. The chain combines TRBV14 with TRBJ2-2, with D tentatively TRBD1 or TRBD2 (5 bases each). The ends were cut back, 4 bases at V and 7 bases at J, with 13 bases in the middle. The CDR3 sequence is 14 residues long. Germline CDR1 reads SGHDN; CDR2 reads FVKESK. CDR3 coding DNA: TGTGCCAGCAGCCTGGGACCCTTGGGCGGGGAGCTGTTTTTT. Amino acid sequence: CASSLGPLGGELFF. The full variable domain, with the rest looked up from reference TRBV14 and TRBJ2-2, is EAGVTQFPSHSVIEKGQTVTLRCDPISGHDNLYWYRRVMGKEIKFLLHFVKESKQDESGMPNNRFLAERTGGTYSTLKVQPAELEDSGVYFCASSLGPLGGELFFGEGSRLTVL.

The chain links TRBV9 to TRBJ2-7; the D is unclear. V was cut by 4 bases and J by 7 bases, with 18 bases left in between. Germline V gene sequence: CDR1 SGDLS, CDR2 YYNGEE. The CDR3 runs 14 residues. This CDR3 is CASSPGPLWEEQYF. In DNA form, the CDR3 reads TGTGCCAGCAGCCCGGGCCCCCTGTGGGAAGAGCAGTACTTC.

This CDR3 reads CASSQKREGTYEQYF. CDR3 sequence (DNA): TGCGCCAGCAGCCAAAAGCGGGAGGGAACCTACGAGCAGTACTTC. This chain connects TRBV4-1 to TRBJ2-7; 10 bases agree with TRBD2. V was clipped by 2 bases and J by 2 bases; unmatched bases: 3. The CDR3 covers 15 residues. The V gene's germline CDR1 is MGHRA and CDR2 YSYEKL.

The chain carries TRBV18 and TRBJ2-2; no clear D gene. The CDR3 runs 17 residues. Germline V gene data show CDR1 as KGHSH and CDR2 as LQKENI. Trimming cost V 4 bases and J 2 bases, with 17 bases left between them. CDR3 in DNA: TGTGCCAGCTCACTGTTCGAAATGGTCAGCAACACCGGGGAGCTGTTTTTT. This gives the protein CASSLFEMVSNTGELFF.

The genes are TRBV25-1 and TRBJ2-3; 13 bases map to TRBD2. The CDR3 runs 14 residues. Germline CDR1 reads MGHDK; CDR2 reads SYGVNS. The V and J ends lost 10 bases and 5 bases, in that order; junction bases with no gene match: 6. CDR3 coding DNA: TGTGCCACCGGACTAGCGGGAGAGGGAGATACGCAGTATTTT. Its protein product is CATGLAGEGDTQYF.

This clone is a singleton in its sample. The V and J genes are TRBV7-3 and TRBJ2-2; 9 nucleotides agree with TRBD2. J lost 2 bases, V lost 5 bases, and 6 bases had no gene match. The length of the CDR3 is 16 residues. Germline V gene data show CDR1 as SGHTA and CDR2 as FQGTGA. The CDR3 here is CASSPGTSQNTGELFF. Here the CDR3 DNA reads TGTGCCAGCAGCCCCGGGACTAGCCAAAACACCGGGGAGCTGTTTTTT.